The subject of this entry is one TCR beta chain. These data belong to a study of T cell responses to AZD1222 COVID-19 vaccine. Pooled together were second doses at about 4 or about 12 weeks. Assay: immunoSEQ multiplex PCR; the TCRdb copy retains only in-frame clones and omits some. The sample shows more than 150,000 clones, roughly 90% of them seen only once. CDR1 and CDR2 (germline): SGHTA, FQGNSA. The CDR3 contains 18 residues. Trimming cost V 4 bases and J 5 bases, with 26 bases left between them. Sequencing was performed on peripheral blood, taken 28 days after the second AZD1222 dose. This clonotype was obtained from an adult who received the AZD1222 COVID-19 vaccine. This rearrangement joins TRBV7-2 to TRBJ2-5, with a possible D match to TRBD2 (5 bases). CDR3 in amino acids: CASSSSGLAPTWDETQYF. CDR3 DNA: TGTGCCAGCAGCTCCTCTGGGCTAGCACCGACCTGGGATGAGACCCAGTACTTC.